This TCR beta chain was obtained from a study of CD8+ T cells in alopecia areata. The CDR3 extends over 14 amino acids. V lost 0 bases to trimming and J lost 4 bases, with 10 bases between them. Germline values: CDR1 LGHNA, CDR2 YNFKEQ. The sample's treatment: oral pan-JAK inhibitor, 5-10 mg twice daily. It was cDNA, reverse transcribed from extracted RNA, that served as the sequencing template. Using immunoSEQ multiplex PCR, the repertoire was profiled, and TCRdb retains in-frame clones only, with some absent. The sample holds some 200,000 clones; about three fifths are singletons and the top ten take less than 4%.

The sequences come from CD4+ T cells sorted from blood, collected at week 4, from a patient treated with tofacitinib. The V and J genes are TRBV4-2 and TRBJ2-7; D is uncertain. The receptor comes from a human donor with alopecia areata. CDR3 sequence (DNA): TGTGCCAGCAGCCAAGAGTTGGAGAGATACGAGCAGTACTTC. This gives the protein CASSQELERYEQYF.